This T cell receptor beta chain comes out of a study of blood T cells in healthy people across ages. Overall study findings and caveats: Those diversity estimates obtained from one million T cells were thought to be underestimates.

This CDR3 is 15 amino acids long. Looked up from germline, CDR1 is SGHDT and CDR2 is YYEEEE. The ends were cut back, 4 bases at V and 7 bases at J, with 17 bases in the middle. In its sample, this clonotype was seen a few times. Its target is unknown. Per-sample PBMC isolation yielded at least 6.5 million cells. Per sample, extraction of total RNA gave at least 6 micrograms in every case. The authors ran a second PCR of about 6 to 12 cycles using a sample-barcoded 5' primer and a J-beta primer mix. TCRdb re-analysed the 5' RACE reads in MiXCR, keeping a single row per CDR3 protein. The sample lists 700,000 to 950,000 distinct CDR3 sequences; more than 40% were seen once.

The J gene is TRBJ1-4, the V gene TRBV5-6; D is possibly TRBD1 (6 bases). The clonotype comes from a woman in her sixties or seventies in good health. The sequencing sample was made of blood. The CDR3 loop reads CASSIGTHKGEKLFF. CDR3 nucleotides: TGTGCCAGCAGCATAGGGACACATAAGGGTGAAAAACTGTTTTTT.